These T cell receptor beta chains were read from a single sample in a study of CD8 T cells in ankylosing spondylitis. Each CDR3 protein is one row after TCRdb ran MiXCR on the 5' RACE reads. The table has about 250,000 distinct CDR3 sequences, 8% to 11% seen once. Sequencing used blood, either unsorted or a sorted T cell fraction (not recorded which). Receptors were obtained from a male donor with ankylosing spondylitis or in good health (not recorded which). The CDR3 runs from the conserved cysteine through the conserved F or W. D genes are given only for firm matches. The size of a clone is reported for some rows only, either as once, few or many, or as a class for expanded clones.

TRBV7-2	NA	NA	TRBJ2-5	TGTGCCAGCAGCCCCGGGACTGTACCTTGGACCCAGTACTTC	CASSPGTVPWTQYF
TRBV12-3/TRBV12-4	many	NA	TRBJ2-7	TGTGCCTCCGGGACAACCTACGAGCAGTACTTC	CASGTTYEQYF
TRBV18	many	TRBD2	TRBJ2-7	TGTGCCAGCTCACCATTAGCGGGAGTGAACGAGCAGTACTTC	CASSPLAGVNEQYF
TRBV5-5	many	NA	TRBJ1-1	TGTGCCAGCACCGCCGGGACACTAACCGGACAGGCTTTCTTT	CASTAGTLTGQAFF
TRBV12-3/TRBV12-4	NA	NA	TRBJ2-5	TGTGCCAGCAGTTCCCTGTTAAGAATGGGGACCCAGTACTTC	CASSSLLRMGTQYF
TRBV7-2	NA	NA	TRBJ2-1	TGTGCCAGCAGCGGGGACATTTCCTACAATGAGCAGTTCTTC	CASSGDISYNEQFF
TRBV7-2	many	NA	TRBJ1-1	TGTGCCAGCAGTCAGGCCACAGCGTTCCCCACTGAAGCTTTCTTT	CASSQATAFPTEAFF
TRBV7-2	few	NA	TRBJ1-6	TGTGCCAGCAGCTTGCTCTATAATTCACCCCTCCACTTT	CASSLLYNSPLHF
TRBV7-9	few	NA	TRBJ2-7	TGTGCCAGCAGCTTAGTTCCGCTGGGCGAGCAGTACTTC	CASSLVPLGEQYF
TRBV4-2	many	NA	TRBJ2-4	TGTGCCAGCAGCCAGCTAGCTGGCATTCAGTACTTC	CASSQLAGIQYF
TRBV6-1	NA	TRBD1	TRBJ2-2	TGTGCCAGCAGAACCTATCCGGGACAGGGGGCAGGGGAGCTGTTTTTT	CASRTYPGQGAGELFF
TRBV10-2	many	NA	TRBJ2-1	TGCGCCAGCTCAGGGGCGGCTCTCCTGGAGAATGAGCAGTTCTTC	CASSGAALLENEQFF
TRBV6-5	few	NA	TRBJ1-2	TGTGCCAGCTGGGGGGGGTTCTATGGCTACACCTTC	CASWGGFYGYTF
TRBV19	many	TRBD2	TRBJ2-1	TGTGCCAGTAGTACCCGTAGGACTAGCGGGAGTATCGATGAGCAGTTCTTC	CASSTRRTSGSIDEQFF
TRBV12-3/TRBV12-4	many	NA	TRBJ1-6	TGTGCCAGCAGGCCCGGGGGACACAATTCACCCCTCCACTTT	CASRPGGHNSPLHF
TRBV7-2	NA	NA	TRBJ1-4	TGTGCCAGCAGCGGAGGGTTCAATGAAAAACTGTTTTTT	CASSGGFNEKLFF
TRBV6-5	many	TRBD2	TRBJ2-1	TGTGCCAGCAGTTTTGGGACTAGCGGGAGGAGCTCCTACAATGAGCAGTTCTTC	CASSFGTSGRSSYNEQFF
TRBV15	many	NA	TRBJ2-1	TGTGCCACCAGCAGCAAAACTACCCTTTACAATGAGCAGTTCTTC	CATSSKTTLYNEQFF
TRBV20-1	many	NA	TRBJ2-7	TGCAGTGCTAGGTCGGGGGTGTTACCCTACGAGCAGTACTTC	CSARSGVLPYEQYF
TRBV18	many	NA	TRBJ1-2	TGTGCCAGCTCACCCGGACGTGACTATGGCTACACCTTC	CASSPGRDYGYTF
TRBV7-2	NA	TRBD2	TRBJ2-7	TGTGCCAGCAGCACCACTAGCGGACCCTACGAGCAGTACTTC	CASSTTSGPYEQYF
TRBV5-5	NA	TRBD1	TRBJ2-7	TGTGCCAGCAGCCGGACAGGGTCATTTAACGAGCAGTACTTC	CASSRTGSFNEQYF
TRBV20-1	NA	TRBD1	TRBJ1-1	TGCAGTGTCCCGGACAGGGAGAAAGCTTTCTTT	CSVPDREKAFF
TRBV10-3	many	TRBD2	TRBJ2-7	TGTGCCATCAGTGAGTCCCTAGCGGGAGGGCTCAGGGACGAGCAGTACTTC	CAISESLAGGLRDEQYF
TRBV5-5	many	NA	TRBJ2-7	TGTGCCAGCAGCTTGGGGATTCTCTACGAGCAGTACTTC	CASSLGILYEQYF
TRBV12-3/TRBV12-4	many	TRBD1	TRBJ2-3	TGTGCCAGCAGTTTAGACCCCCGGGGGACAGGACGCACAGATACGCAGTATTTT	CASSLDPRGTGRTDTQYF
TRBV5-1	few	TRBD1	TRBJ2-2	TGCGCCAGCAGGTGGGGACAGCTGAACACCGGGGAGCTGTTTTTT	CASRWGQLNTGELFF
TRBV6-6	many	NA	TRBJ2-3	TGTGCCAGCAGTCACGGGGATACGCAGTATTTT	CASSHGDTQYF
TRBV5-1	NA	NA	TRBJ2-7	TGCGCCAGCAGCTACCTCTTACAGGGAGGGGGGGAGCAGTACTTC	CASSYLLQGGGEQYF
TRBV12-3/TRBV12-4	NA	NA	TRBJ1-2	TGTGCCAGCAGTTTAACAGTTCCGTTAAATGGCTACACCTTC	CASSLTVPLNGYTF
TRBV20-1	many	NA	TRBJ1-4	TGCAGTGCTAGAGGGTTCTCTGGGCACTATGAAAAACTGTTTTTT	CSARGFSGHYEKLFF
TRBV30	many	NA	TRBJ2-5	TGTGCCTGGAGTGTGGGTCATCGAGAGACCCAGTACTTC	CAWSVGHRETQYF
TRBV7-9	NA	TRBD2	TRBJ2-1	TGTGCCAGCAGAGCCGGGACTAGCGACTACAATGAGCAGTTCTTC	CASRAGTSDYNEQFF
TRBV20-1	many	NA	TRBJ1-1	TGCAGTGCTAGAGAAGCAGTGAAGAGGGTTAACACTGAAGCTTTCTTT	CSAREAVKRVNTEAFF
TRBV7-2	few	TRBD1	TRBJ2-1	TGTGCCAGCAGCTTCCAGGACAGGGGTGGCAATGAGCAGTTCTTC	CASSFQDRGGNEQFF
TRBV7-9	many	NA	TRBJ2-7	TGTGCCAGCAGCTTTTTGGAGGGGCGCCACGAGCAGTACTTC	CASSFLEGRHEQYF
TRBV18	many	NA	TRBJ2-3	TGTGCCACCTCCACCACAGATACGCAGTATTTT	CATSTTDTQYF
TRBV5-1	many	TRBD2	TRBJ2-5	TGCGCCAGCAGTAGGAGTAGCGGGGCCCCACAAGAGACCCAGTACTTC	CASSRSSGAPQETQYF
TRBV10-2	many	NA	TRBJ1-2	TGCGCCAGCAGTGCAGGGTCTAACTATGGCTACACCTTC	CASSAGSNYGYTF
TRBV12-3/TRBV12-4	many	NA	TRBJ2-5	TGTGCCAGCAGTTTTGGACGGGGTCGGGAGACCCAGTACTTC	CASSFGRGRETQYF
TRBV6-2/TRBV6-3	many	NA	TRBJ2-7	TGTGCCAGCAGTTCCCCAAACGGCTACGAGCAGTACTTC	CASSSPNGYEQYF
TRBV7-9	NA	NA	TRBJ2-2	TGTGCCAGCAGCTTCTTCACCGGGGAGCTGTTTTTT	CASSFFTGELFF
TRBV5-1	many	NA	TRBJ1-1	TGCGCCAGCAGCTTGGAATGGGGCGCGGCCACTGAAGCTTTCTTT	CASSLEWGAATEAFF
TRBV27	NA	TRBD1	TRBJ2-2	TGTGCCAGCAGTCCGTGGACAGGGGGTACCGGGGAGCTGTTTTTT	CASSPWTGGTGELFF
TRBV24-1	many	TRBD1	TRBJ1-5	TGTGCCACCTCACAGGGGACGGAACAGCCCCAGCATTTT	CATSQGTEQPQHF
TRBV6-1	NA	TRBD1	TRBJ1-5	TGTGCCAGCACTACCTTACAGGGGGCGTTTCAGCCCCAGCATTTT	CASTTLQGAFQPQHF
TRBV20-1	many	NA	TRBJ1-1	TGCAGTGCTAGGGGGGGCGAGACTGAAGCTTTCTTT	CSARGGETEAFF